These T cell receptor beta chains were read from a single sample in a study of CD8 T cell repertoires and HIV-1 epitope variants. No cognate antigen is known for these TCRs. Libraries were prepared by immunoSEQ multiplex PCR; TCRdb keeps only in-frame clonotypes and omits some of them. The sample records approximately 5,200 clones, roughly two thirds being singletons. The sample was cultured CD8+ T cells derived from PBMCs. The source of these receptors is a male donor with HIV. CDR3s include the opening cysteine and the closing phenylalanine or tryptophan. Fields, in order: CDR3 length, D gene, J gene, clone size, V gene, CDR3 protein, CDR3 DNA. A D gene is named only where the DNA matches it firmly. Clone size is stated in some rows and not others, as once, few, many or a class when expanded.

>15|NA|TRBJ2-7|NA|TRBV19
CASSLDMGASYEQYF
TGTGCCAGTAGTCTAGACATGGGGGCCTCCTACGAGCAGTACTTC
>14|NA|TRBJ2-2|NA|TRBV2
CASSPGPNTGELFF
TGTGCCAGCTCTCCCGGACCTAACACCGGGGAGCTGTTTTTT
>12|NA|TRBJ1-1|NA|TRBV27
CASREQNTEAFF
TGTGCCAGCAGGGAACAGAACACTGAAGCTTTCTTT
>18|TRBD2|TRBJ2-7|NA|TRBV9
CASSARLAGGPPSDEQYF
TGTGCCAGCAGCGCCCGACTAGCGGGGGGGCCCCCGTCGGACGAGCAGTACTTC
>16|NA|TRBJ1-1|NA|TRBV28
CASSLGPPGDNTEAFF
TGTGCCAGCAGTTTAGGTCCGCCCGGGGACAACACTGAAGCTTTCTTT
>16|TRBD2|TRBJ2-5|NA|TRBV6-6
CASSYSSGTSLETQYF
TGTGCCAGCAGTTACTCCTCCGGGACTAGCTTGGAGACCCAGTACTTC
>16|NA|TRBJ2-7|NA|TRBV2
CASSDPTGFLGYEQYF
TGTGCCAGCAGTGATCCCACCGGGTTCCTGGGCTACGAGCAGTACTTC
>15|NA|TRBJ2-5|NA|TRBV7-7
CASSLEPGIQETQYF
TGTGCCAGCAGCTTAGAACCAGGGATCCAAGAGACCCAGTACTTC
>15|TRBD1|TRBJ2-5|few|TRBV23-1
CASSQKDRVGETQYF
TGCGCCAGCAGCCAAAAAGACAGGGTGGGTGAGACCCAGTACTTC
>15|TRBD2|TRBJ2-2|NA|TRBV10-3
CAISEPTSGLGELFF
TGTGCCATCAGTGAACCGACTAGCGGGCTCGGGGAGCTGTTTTTT
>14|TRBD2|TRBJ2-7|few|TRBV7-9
CASRLSGSGNEQYF
TGTGCCAGCAGGTTGAGCGGGAGCGGAAACGAGCAGTACTTC
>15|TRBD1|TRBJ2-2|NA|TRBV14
CASSDRGPGTGELFF
TGTGCCAGCAGCGACAGGGGGCCGGGCACCGGGGAGCTGTTTTTT
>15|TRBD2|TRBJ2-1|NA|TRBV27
CASSLSLAGEVEQFF
TGTGCCAGCAGTTTATCGCTAGCGGGAGAGGTTGAGCAGTTCTTC
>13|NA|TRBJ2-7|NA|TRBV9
CASNLQGGYEQYF
TGTGCCAGTAACCTACAGGGTGGCTACGAGCAGTACTTC
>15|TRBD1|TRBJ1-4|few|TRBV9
CASSATGTGNEKLFF
TGTGCCAGCAGCGCGACCGGGACAGGGAATGAAAAACTGTTTTTT
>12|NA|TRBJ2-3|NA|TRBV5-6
CASSLEPDTQYF
TGTGCCAGCAGCTTGGAGCCAGATACGCAGTATTTT
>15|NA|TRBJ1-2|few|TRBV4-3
CASSQELGSNYGYTF
TGCGCCAGCAGCCAAGAGCTCGGATCTAACTATGGCTACACCTTC
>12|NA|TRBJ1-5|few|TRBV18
CASSPPLQPQHF
TGTGCCAGCTCTCCACCCTTGCAGCCCCAGCATTTT
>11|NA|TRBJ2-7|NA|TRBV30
CAWGEEYEQYF
TGTGCCTGGGGGGAGGAGTACGAGCAGTACTTC
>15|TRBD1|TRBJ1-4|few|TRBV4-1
CASSHSEGAREKLFF
TGCGCCAGCAGCCATTCTGAGGGGGCACGGGAAAAACTGTTTTTT
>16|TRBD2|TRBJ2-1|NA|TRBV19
CASTHLTSGSRNEQFF
TGTGCCAGTACCCATCTCACTAGCGGGAGTCGGAATGAGCAGTTCTTC
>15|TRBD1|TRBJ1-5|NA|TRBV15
CATSRDDRVDQPQHF
TGTGCCACCAGCAGAGATGACAGGGTAGATCAGCCCCAGCATTTT
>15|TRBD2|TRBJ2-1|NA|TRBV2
CASHPRTSVSNEQFF
TGTGCCAGCCACCCGAGGACTAGCGTCAGCAATGAGCAGTTCTTC
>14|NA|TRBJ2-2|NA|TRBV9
CASSVGQLTGELFF
TGTGCCAGCAGCGTAGGACAGCTCACCGGGGAGCTGTTTTTT
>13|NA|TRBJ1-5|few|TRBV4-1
CASSLHLNQPQHF
TGCGCCAGCAGCCTCCATCTAAATCAGCCCCAGCATTTT
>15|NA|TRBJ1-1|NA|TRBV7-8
CASSPGLGGVGEAFF
TGTGCCAGCAGCCCCGGCCTCGGTGGAGTAGGTGAAGCTTTCTTT